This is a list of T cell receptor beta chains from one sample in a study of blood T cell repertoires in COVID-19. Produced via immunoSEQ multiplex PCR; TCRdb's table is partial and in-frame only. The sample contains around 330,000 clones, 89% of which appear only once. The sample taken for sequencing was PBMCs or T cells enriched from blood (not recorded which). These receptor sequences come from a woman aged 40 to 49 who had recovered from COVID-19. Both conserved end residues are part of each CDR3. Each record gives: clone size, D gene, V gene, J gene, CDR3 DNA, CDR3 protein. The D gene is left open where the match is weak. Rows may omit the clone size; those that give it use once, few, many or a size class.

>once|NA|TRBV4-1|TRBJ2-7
TGCGCCAGCAGCCAAGACTCGGCTCTAGCCGGCTACGAGCAGTACTTC
CASSQDSALAGYEQYF
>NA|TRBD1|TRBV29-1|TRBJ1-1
TGCAGCGTACGGACAGGAAGGAACACTGAAGCTTTCTTT
CSVRTGRNTEAFF
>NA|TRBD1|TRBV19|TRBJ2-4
TGTGCCAGTAGTTTGGGGACAGGTGACATTCAGTACTTC
CASSLGTGDIQYF
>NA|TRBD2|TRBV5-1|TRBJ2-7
TGCGCCAGCAGCTTAGCGGGAGCTTACTACGAGCAGTACTTC
CASSLAGAYYEQYF
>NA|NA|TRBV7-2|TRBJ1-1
TGTGCCAGCAGCTTTTCAGGGATGAACACTGAAGCTTTCTTT
CASSFSGMNTEAFF
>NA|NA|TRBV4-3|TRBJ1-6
TGCGCCAGCAGCCAAGATCCGGGAAATTCACCCCTCCACTTT
CASSQDPGNSPLHF
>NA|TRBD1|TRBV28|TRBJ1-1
TGTGCCAGCAGTCCATACAGGGGTCAGGCTGAAGCTTTCTTT
CASSPYRGQAEAFF
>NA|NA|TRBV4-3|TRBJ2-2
TGCGCCAGCAGCCCACACCTAGCGCTCACCGGGGAGCTGTTTTTT
CASSPHLALTGELFF
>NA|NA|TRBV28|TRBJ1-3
TGTGCCAGCAGTTTCGCAGTTTCTGGAAACACCATATATTTT
CASSFAVSGNTIYF
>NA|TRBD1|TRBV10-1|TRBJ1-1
TGCGCCAGCAGTGGGAGTCGGACAGGGAACACTGAAGCTTTCTTT
CASSGSRTGNTEAFF
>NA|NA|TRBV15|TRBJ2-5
TGTGCCACCAGCCCGGGAGTTCAAGAGACCCAGTACTTC
CATSPGVQETQYF
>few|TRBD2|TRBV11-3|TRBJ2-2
TGTGCCAGCAGCTTAGAATGGCGGGAGCCCGGGGAGCTGTTTTTT
CASSLEWREPGELFF
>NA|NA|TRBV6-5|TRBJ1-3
TGTGCCAGCAGTTCAGGGGAGAGTGGAAACACCATATATTTT
CASSSGESGNTIYF
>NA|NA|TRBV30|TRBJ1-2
TGTGCCTGGCACCGAACAGGCTATAATAACTATGGCTACACCTTC
CAWHRTGYNNYGYTF
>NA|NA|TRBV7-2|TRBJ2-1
TGTGCCAGCAGCTCCCCCACCGGGGGCTACAATGAGCAGTTCTTC
CASSSPTGGYNEQFF
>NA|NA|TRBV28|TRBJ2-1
TGTGCCAGCAGTTTATACGAGGGGGGGCTACTCTTC
CASSLYEGGLLF